This note documents a single TCR beta chain sequence. What it binds is not known. The record originates from a study of T cell responses to AZD1222 COVID-19 vaccine. Study results and caveats: Spike was spanned by vaccine-associated CD4 TCRs, which were dominant at 160-218 and 743-854. Repertoires in all cases were sampled only once the peak T cell response had passed.

Assay: immunoSEQ multiplex PCR; the TCRdb copy retains only in-frame clones and omits some. The data show approximately 160,000 clones, with about 90% seen just once and approximately 1.1% held by the top ten. This CDR3 contains 12 residues. Deletions cut 5 bases from V and 9 bases from J, with 11 bases between. The germline gives CDR1 SEHNR, CDR2 FQNEAQ (reference sequence). The chain joins TRBV7-9 to TRBJ2-1; D not certain. This material consisted of peripheral blood, taken 28 days after the second AZD1222 dose. The sequence was obtained from an adult who received the AZD1222 COVID-19 vaccine. The CDR3 spells CASSPPGPEQFF. CDR3 nucleotide sequence: TGTGCCAGCAGCCCCCCCGGCCCTGAGCAGTTCTTC.